A selection of T cell receptor beta chains follows, all from one sample in a study of regulatory T cells in long-lasting Graves disease. TCRdb re-called the multiplex PCR reads with MiXCR, one entry per CDR3 protein. The sample records fewer than 450,000 distinct CDR3 sequences, under 25% being singletons. The sample here was peripheral blood mononuclear cells (PBMCs), taken when the disease was refractory, from a patient treated with antithyroid drugs. Every receptor here comes from a female donor with Graves disease. Each CDR3 is given with its conserved first and last residue. The D gene is left open where the match is weak. Some rows have no size entry. The others give once, few or many, or a class for an expanded clone.

v_call	clone_size	d_call	j_call	cdr3_nt	cdr3_aa
TRBV7-2	NA	TRBD2	TRBJ2-3	TGTGCCAGCAGCTTATTCTCCACTAGCGGGAATCAGTGGGCAGATACGCAGTATTTT	CASSLFSTSGNQWADTQYF
TRBV29-1	few	NA	TRBJ1-5	TGCAGCGTGCGCCGGACTCCTCCATGGGGCAATCAGCCCCAGCATTTT	CSVRRTPPWGNQPQHF
TRBV3-1	many	TRBD1	TRBJ1-2	TGTGCCAGCAGCCAAAGATACGTAGGGGGCGGCTACACCTTC	CASSQRYVGGGYTF
TRBV13	few	NA	TRBJ1-2	TGTGCCAGCAGCCCTTTCCTTGGGAGCTACACCTTC	CASSPFLGSYTF
TRBV10-3	many	TRBD1	TRBJ2-7	TGTGCCATCAGTCTGGACAGGGACTACGAGCAGTACTTC	CAISLDRDYEQYF
TRBV30	NA	NA	TRBJ1-2	TGTGCCTGGAGGACAGTCGGCCGGGGCTATGGCTACACCTTC	CAWRTVGRGYGYTF
TRBV25-1	NA	TRBD1	TRBJ2-5	TGTGCCAGCAGTCGCCAGGGACAGGGGGCAGGGGAGACCCAGTACTTC	CASSRQGQGAGETQYF
TRBV6-9	NA	TRBD1	TRBJ2-5	TGTGCCAGCAGGTATTACCGGGACAGAATCCTCTTC	CASRYYRDRILF
TRBV19	NA	TRBD1	TRBJ2-7	TGTGCCAGTAGTCCATGGACAGGGTTTGGAGAGCAGTACTTC	CASSPWTGFGEQYF
TRBV3-2	few	NA	TRBJ2-5	TGTGCCCCTAGAGAAGCGGGGCTACAAGAGACCCAGTACTTC	CAPREAGLQETQYF
TRBV5-1	NA	NA	TRBJ1-1	TGCGCCAGCAGCTTTGCTACCGTGAACACTGAAGCTTTCTTT	CASSFATVNTEAFF
TRBV20-1	medium-sized	NA	TRBJ2-2	TGCAGTGCTAGGGGTAGTACCGGGGAGCTGTTTTTT	CSARGSTGELFF
TRBV6-1	many	NA	TRBJ2-7	TGTGCCAGCAGTCCCGAACAGGGCAGGTACGAGCAGTACTTC	CASSPEQGRYEQYF
TRBV6-4	NA	NA	TRBJ1-5	TGTGCCAGCAGTGACGTGTTTCAGCCCCAGCATTTT	CASSDVFQPQHF
TRBV6-5	NA	NA	TRBJ1-5	TGTGCCAGCAGTTACAACGGGGAAAATCAGCCCCAGCATTTT	CASSYNGENQPQHF
TRBV6-2/TRBV6-3	few	NA	TRBJ2-2	TGTGCCAGCAGTTACCCGAACCGGGAGCTGTTTTTT	CASSYPNRELFF
TRBV20-1	few	NA	TRBJ2-7	TGCAGTGCCGTCCACGGGCCGCAGTACTTC	CSAVHGPQYF
TRBV20-1	many	TRBD2	TRBJ2-7	TGCAGTGCTAGAGGGCGCGGGAGTGACTACGAGCAGTACTTC	CSARGRGSDYEQYF
TRBV6-1	NA	TRBD1	TRBJ2-1	TGTGCCAGCAGGACAGGGCTTGGGGGCTCCTACAATGAGCAGTTCTTC	CASRTGLGGSYNEQFF
TRBV6-1	NA	TRBD2	TRBJ2-5	TGTGCCAGCAGCTCCCCGACTAGCGGTCGGGAAACCCAGTACTTC	CASSSPTSGRETQYF
TRBV6-1	many	NA	TRBJ2-7	TGTGCCAGCATCTCTCTGTCCTACGAGCAGTACTTC	CASISLSYEQYF
TRBV9	NA	TRBD1	TRBJ1-2	TGTGCCAGCAGCGTTACAGGGGGCGAGACCTATGGCTACACCTTC	CASSVTGGETYGYTF
TRBV28	many	NA	TRBJ2-2	TGTGCCAGCAGCTTTAGCGGAAACACCGGGGAGCTGTTTTTT	CASSFSGNTGELFF
TRBV7-9	NA	NA	TRBJ1-6	TGTGCCAGCAGCTTAGGATTTGGGAATTCACCCCTCCACTTT	CASSLGFGNSPLHF
TRBV27	NA	TRBD1	TRBJ1-2	TGTGCCAGCAGGCGTGCGACAGGGGGTGTGGGCTACACCTTC	CASRRATGGVGYTF
TRBV5-4	few	TRBD1	TRBJ1-4	TGTGCCAGCAGCCGACGGGACAGGGTCGGTGAAAAACTGTTTTTT	CASSRRDRVGEKLFF